The rows below give T cell receptor beta chains drawn from one sample of a study of T-cell memory formation after mild COVID-19. A single record per CDR3 protein comes from TCRdb applying MiXCR to the 5' RACE reads. Altogether about 90,000 distinct CDR3 sequences are present, about 15% being singletons, with the ten largest covering under 45%. The sequenced material came from PBMCs or a T cell subset sorted from them (not recorded which). All receptors derive from a man aged 18 to 29 who had mild COVID-19 (a few samples of this study predate the infection). Cell type and time point are not known. CDR3s include the opening cysteine and the closing phenylalanine or tryptophan. The D gene is left open where the match is weak. Clone size is stated in some rows and not others, as once, few, many or a class when expanded.

J	V	size	D	DNA	CDR3
TRBJ2-1	TRBV20-1	-	TRBD2	TGCAGTGCTAGAAACACTTCACTAGCGGGTTTCGAGCAGTTCTTC	CSARNTSLAGFEQFF
TRBJ2-5	TRBV10-3	many	-	TGTGCCATCATGACGGACAGCCAAGAGACCCAGTACTTC	CAIMTDSQETQYF
TRBJ2-1	TRBV29-1	-	TRBD1	TGCAGCGTACTACAGGGGATCCTAGGGAATGAGCAGTTCTTC	CSVLQGILGNEQFF
TRBJ1-5	TRBV9	few	TRBD1	TGTGCCAGCAGCGCCGGACAGGGTCGCAATCAGCCCCAGCATTTT	CASSAGQGRNQPQHF
TRBJ2-5	TRBV7-2	few	TRBD2	TGTGCCAGCAGATCCCTCACTAGCGGAGGGGGTGAGACCCAGTACTTC	CASRSLTSGGGETQYF
TRBJ2-4	TRBV9	-	-	TGTGCCAGCAGCCCGCCCTCCGGGACAACCAAAAACATTCAGTACTTC	CASSPPSGTTKNIQYF
TRBJ2-7	TRBV5-6	-	-	TGTGCCAGCAGCTGGGGGGGCGGAGCCCGATCCTACGAGCAGTACTTC	CASSWGGGARSYEQYF
TRBJ2-3	TRBV15	-	-	TGTGCCACCAGCAGGATAGGGACCACAGATACGCAGTATTTT	CATSRIGTTDTQYF
TRBJ2-6	TRBV11-2	few	-	TGTGCCAGCAGGTTCAGGGATTACGGGGCCAACGTCCTGACTTTC	CASRFRDYGANVLTF
TRBJ2-3	TRBV12-3/TRBV12-4	few	-	TGTGCCAGCAGTCCTGACACAGATACGCAGTATTTT	CASSPDTDTQYF
TRBJ1-5	TRBV28	few	TRBD1	TGTGCCAGCAGTCCCGGGACAGGCCCGGTCTGGAATCAGCCCCAGCATTTT	CASSPGTGPVWNQPQHF
TRBJ2-7	TRBV12-3/TRBV12-4	-	TRBD1	TGTGCCAGCAGCTCCGCAATAGAGACAGGGGCCTACGAGCAGTACTTC	CASSSAIETGAYEQYF
TRBJ1-2	TRBV19	-	TRBD1	TGTGCCAGTAGAGGGACAGGGAACCCAGGAGTGGGCTACACCTTC	CASRGTGNPGVGYTF
TRBJ1-6	TRBV4-1	few	-	TGCGCCAGCAGCCGCCCCCCCCGGTTTGGTAATTCACCCCTCCACTTT	CASSRPPRFGNSPLHF
TRBJ2-7	TRBV4-3	few	-	TGCGCCAGCAGCCCCCGGCGGGGTTCTTTCTACGAGCAGTACTTC	CASSPRRGSFYEQYF
TRBJ2-7	TRBV7-9	-	-	TGTGCCAGCAGCTTAGCGCTTGGGTTAGACGAGCAGTACTTC	CASSLALGLDEQYF
TRBJ2-7	TRBV5-1	few	-	TGCGCCAGCAGCTTCAGAGGGGGGTCCTACGAGCAGTACTTC	CASSFRGGSYEQYF
TRBJ1-1	TRBV20-1	few	-	TGCAGTGCTAGATGGGGCACTGAAGCTTTCTTT	CSARWGTEAFF
TRBJ2-2	TRBV7-2	-	TRBD2	TGTGCCACCTGGGGGGGGGACGGTAACACCGGGGAGCTGTTTTTT	CATWGGDGNTGELFF
TRBJ2-2	TRBV12-3/TRBV12-4	few	-	TGTGCCAGCAGAGGCGGGGAGCTGTTTTTT	CASRGGELFF
TRBJ1-2	TRBV7-3	-	TRBD1	TGTGCCAGCAGCCCTACCGGGACAGGAAGCTATGGCTACACCTTC	CASSPTGTGSYGYTF
TRBJ2-7	TRBV7-9	-	-	TGTGCCAGCAGCCCTGCACAGGGAGACTCCTACGAGCAGTACTTC	CASSPAQGDSYEQYF
TRBJ2-7	TRBV7-2	few	TRBD2	TGTGCCAGCAGCTTAGCGAGGGGACTAGCGGGGGGGTCCCACGAGCAGTACTTC	CASSLARGLAGGSHEQYF
TRBJ1-2	TRBV7-9	-	-	TGTGCCAGCAGCTTACCCCTTAGCTATGGCTACACCTTC	CASSLPLSYGYTF
TRBJ2-5	TRBV6-6	-	-	TGTGCCAGCAGTTACTCGGCAGAAGGAGAGACCCAGTACTTC	CASSYSAEGETQYF